The T cell receptor beta chain described here comes from a study of beta chain features in type 1 diabetes. About the research overall: Investigators examined roughly 99,000,000 sorted cells across all samples. Study-wide results and caveats: Across patients, naive, central memory and Treg TCRB repertoires exhibited apparently greater similarity than was observed across healthy donors.

CDR3 length equals 11 residues. V dropped 7 bases and J dropped 5 bases, with 8 bases sitting between them. Germline V gene lookup returns CDR1 MDHEN and CDR2 SYDVKM. Turning to this clone: Antigen: not known.

Expressed TCRB transcripts were sequenced, since all the RNA that had been isolated was reverse transcribed. There were 3.5 million to 4.5 million reads on average in the naive, central memory and regulatory T cell samples. Profiled with immunoSEQ multiplex PCR; TCRdb holds only in-frame clones, not every one. The table shows a few hundred thousand clones, with roughly 14% occurring only once. This receptor was obtained from a man aged 25 to 45 in good health. The chain uses TRBV28 and TRBJ1-2; D unclear. Sequences were obtained from naive CD4+ T cells from blood. The CDR3 DNA is TGTGCCAGCATGGCCGTTTATGGCTACACCTTC. This sequence encodes CASMAVYGYTF.